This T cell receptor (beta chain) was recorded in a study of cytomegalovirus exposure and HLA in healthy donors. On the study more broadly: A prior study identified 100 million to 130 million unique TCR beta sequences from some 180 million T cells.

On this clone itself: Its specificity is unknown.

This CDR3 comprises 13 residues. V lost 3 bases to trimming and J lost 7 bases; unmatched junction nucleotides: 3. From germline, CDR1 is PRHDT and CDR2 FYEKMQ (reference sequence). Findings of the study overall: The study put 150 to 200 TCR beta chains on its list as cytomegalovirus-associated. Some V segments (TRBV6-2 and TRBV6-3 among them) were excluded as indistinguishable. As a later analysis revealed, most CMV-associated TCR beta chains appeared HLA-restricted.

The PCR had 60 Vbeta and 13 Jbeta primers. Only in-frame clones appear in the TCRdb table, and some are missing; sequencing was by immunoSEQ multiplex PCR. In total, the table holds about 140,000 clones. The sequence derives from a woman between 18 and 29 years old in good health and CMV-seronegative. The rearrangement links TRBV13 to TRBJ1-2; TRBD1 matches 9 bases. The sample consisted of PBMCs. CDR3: CASSLGTGSGYTF. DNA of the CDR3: TGTGCCAGCAGCTTGGGGACAGGGAGTGGCTACACCTTC. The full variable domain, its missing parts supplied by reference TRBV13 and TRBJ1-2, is AAGVIQSPRHLIKEKRETATLKCYPIPRHDTVYWYQQGPGQDPQFLISFYEKMQSDKGSIPDRFSAQQFSDYHSELNMSSLELGDSALYFCASSLGTGSGYTFGSGTRLTVV.